The 8 T cell receptor beta chains reported below all come from one sample, sequenced in a study of cytomegalovirus exposure and HLA in healthy donors. Sequenced by immunoSEQ multiplex PCR; TCRdb stores in-frame clones only, minus some. In the table there are about 130,000 clones, over 85% of which are singletons. The specimen sequenced was PBMCs. These receptor sequences come from a man in his thirties or forties in good health and CMV-seronegative.

The chain couples TRBV9 to TRBJ1-5; D unresolved. The CDR3 has 15 amino acids. V lost 2 bases to trimming and J lost 4 bases, with 13 bases between them. CDR1 and CDR2 from the germline V gene are SGDLS and YYNGEE. The DNA of the CDR3 is TGTGCCAGCAGCGTGAATCCGACGGGAAATCAGCCCCAGCATTTT. Translating gives CASSVNPTGNQPQHF.

In its sample, this clone was seen once. The chain links TRBV5-6 to TRBJ2-7, with 8 bases matching TRBD1. CDR3 length: 16 residues. J gave up 7 bases and V 3 bases, and 15 bases lay outside the gene matches. Germline values: CDR1 SGHDT, CDR2 YYEEEE. The CDR3, as DNA: TGTGCCAGCAGCTCACAATTTGGACAGGGATCGCAGGAGCAGTACTTC. It specifies CASSSQFGQGSQEQYF.

The chain uses TRBV5-1 and TRBJ1-1; 9 bases line up with TRBD1. Germline-derived CDR1 and CDR2 are SGHRS and YFSETQ. This CDR3 comprises 15 residues. Germline trimming cut 4 bases from V and 3 bases from J; bases unmatched to any gene: 7. For the CDR3, the DNA is TGCGCCAGCAGCGAGGGGACAGGGAGCCACACTGAAGCTTTCTTT. Protein sequence: CASSEGTGSHTEAFF.

The chain uses TRBV15 and TRBJ2-3, with TRBD2 matching over 9 bases. With 0 bases clipped from V and 3 bases from J, the junction kept 7 bases outside the gene matches. The CDR3 runs to 17 residues. Germline V gives CDR1 LNHNV, CDR2 YYDKDF (reference sequence). The CDR3 loop is CATSRDRAGGLTDTQYF. The CDR3 DNA sequence: TGTGCCACCAGCAGAGATCGGGCGGGGGGGCTGACAGATACGCAGTATTTT.

This clone has only a few counts. The chain is built from TRBV5-1 and TRBJ1-2; possibly TRBD1 for D (5 bases). Germline V gene lookup returns CDR1 SGHRS and CDR2 YFSETQ. The CDR3 is made up of 14 amino acids. The germline V and J ends were trimmed by 4 bases and 4 bases, with 14 bases remaining between them. CDR3 coding DNA: TGCGCCAGCAGCGGGGGAGGGGCCACCTATGGCTACACCTTC. Residues: CASSGGGATYGYTF.

The chain recombines TRBV6-5 with TRBJ2-1; D call uncertain. Trimming stripped 2 bases from V and 4 bases from J, with 3 bases between. This CDR3 comprises 12 residues. The germline V gene has CDR1 MNHEY and CDR2 SVGAGI. This CDR3 is CASSYRYNEQFF. Here the CDR3 DNA reads TGTGCCAGCAGTTACCGTTACAATGAGCAGTTCTTC.

In its sample, this clone was seen once. V gene TRBV5-4 combines with J gene TRBJ2-3, with D tentatively TRBD1 (6 bases). Germline V CDR1 and CDR2: SGHNT, YYREEE (reference sequence). Trimming shortened V by 5 bases and J by 2 bases, and 15 bases separated the two germline ends. The CDR3 has 15 amino acids. Here the CDR3 DNA reads TGTGCCAGCAGAGTTCTAGGACAGACCACAGATACGCAGTATTTT. It translates to CASRVLGQTTDTQYF.

This chain connects TRBV2 to TRBJ1-3; D is possibly TRBD1 (5 bases). CDR1 SNHLY and CDR2 FYNNEI come from the germline V gene. CDR3 length: 14 residues. Trimming shortened V by 7 bases and J by 4 bases, and 14 bases separated the two germline ends. The CDR3 DNA follows: TGTGCCAGCACCCCCGGGGGGTTAGGAAACACCATATATTTT. Residues: CASTPGGLGNTIYF.